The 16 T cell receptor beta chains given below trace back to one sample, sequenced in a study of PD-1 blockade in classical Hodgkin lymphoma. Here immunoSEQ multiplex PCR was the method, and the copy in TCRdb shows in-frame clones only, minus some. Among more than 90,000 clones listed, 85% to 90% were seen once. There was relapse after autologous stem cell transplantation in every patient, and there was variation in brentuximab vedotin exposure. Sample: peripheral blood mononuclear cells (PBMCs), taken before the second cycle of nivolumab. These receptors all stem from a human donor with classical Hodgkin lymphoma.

The chain's CDR3 is CASSSAGRAHGYTF. In DNA form, the CDR3 reads TGTGCCAGCAGTAGTGCTGGGAGGGCCCATGGCTACACCTTC. The chain is built from TRBV7-2 and TRBJ1-2; D call uncertain. The CDR3 length is 14 residues. Germline V gene data show CDR1 as SGHTA and CDR2 as FQGNSA. Between the trimmed V and J ends, which lost 6 bases and 6 bases, there was a span of 17 bases.

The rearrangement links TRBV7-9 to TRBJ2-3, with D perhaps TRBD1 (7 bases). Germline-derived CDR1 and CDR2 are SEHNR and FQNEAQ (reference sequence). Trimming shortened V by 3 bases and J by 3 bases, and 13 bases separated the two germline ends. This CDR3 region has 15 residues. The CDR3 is CASSFRGTETDTQYF. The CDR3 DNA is TGTGCCAGCAGCTTTCGGGGGACAGAGACAGATACGCAGTATTTT.

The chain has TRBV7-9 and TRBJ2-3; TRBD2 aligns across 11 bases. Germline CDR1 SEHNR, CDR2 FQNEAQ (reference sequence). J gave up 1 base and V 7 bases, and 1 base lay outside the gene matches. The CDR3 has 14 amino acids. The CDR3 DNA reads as TGTGCCAGCAAGACTAGCGGGGGCACAGATACGCAGTATTTT. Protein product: CASKTSGGTDTQYF.

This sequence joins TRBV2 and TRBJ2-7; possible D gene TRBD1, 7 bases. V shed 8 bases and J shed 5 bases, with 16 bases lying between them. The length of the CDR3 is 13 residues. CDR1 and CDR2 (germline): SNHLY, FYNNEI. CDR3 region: CASLWRGPNEQYF. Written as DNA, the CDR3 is TGTGCCAGCCTCTGGAGGGGGCCTAACGAGCAGTACTTC. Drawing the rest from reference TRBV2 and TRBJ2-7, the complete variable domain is EPEVTQTPSHQVTQMGQEVILRCVPISNHLYFYWYRQILGQKVEFLVSFYNNEISEKSEIFDDQFSVERPDGSNFTLKIRSTKLEDSAMYFCASLWRGPNEQYFGPGTRLTVT.

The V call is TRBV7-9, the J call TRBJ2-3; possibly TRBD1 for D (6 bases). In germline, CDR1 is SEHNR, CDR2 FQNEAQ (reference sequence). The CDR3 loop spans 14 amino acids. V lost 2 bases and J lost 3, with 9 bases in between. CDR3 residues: CASSLTTGTDTQYF. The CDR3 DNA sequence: TGTGCCAGCAGCTTAACCACAGGGACAGATACGCAGTATTTT.

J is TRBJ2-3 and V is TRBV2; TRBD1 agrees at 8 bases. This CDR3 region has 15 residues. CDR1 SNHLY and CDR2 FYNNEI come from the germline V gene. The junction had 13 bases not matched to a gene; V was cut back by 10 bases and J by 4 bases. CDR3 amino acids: CAMRDRLTGADTQYF. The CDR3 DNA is TGTGCCATGAGGGACAGGCTGACCGGGGCAGATACGCAGTATTTT.

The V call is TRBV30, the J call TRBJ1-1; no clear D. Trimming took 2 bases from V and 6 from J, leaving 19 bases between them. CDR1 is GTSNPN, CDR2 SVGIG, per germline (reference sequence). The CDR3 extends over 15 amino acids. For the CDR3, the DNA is TGTGCCTGGAGTTTATTGGCGTGGATTACCCCTGAAGCTTTCTTT. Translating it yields CAWSLLAWITPEAFF.

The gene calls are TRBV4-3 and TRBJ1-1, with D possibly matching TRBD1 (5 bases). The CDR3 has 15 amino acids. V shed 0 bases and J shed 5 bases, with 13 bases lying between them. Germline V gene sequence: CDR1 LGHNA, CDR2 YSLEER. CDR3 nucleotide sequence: TGCGCCAGCAGCCAAGATCTGGGGGATGGGACTGAAGCTTTCTTT. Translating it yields CASSQDLGDGTEAFF.

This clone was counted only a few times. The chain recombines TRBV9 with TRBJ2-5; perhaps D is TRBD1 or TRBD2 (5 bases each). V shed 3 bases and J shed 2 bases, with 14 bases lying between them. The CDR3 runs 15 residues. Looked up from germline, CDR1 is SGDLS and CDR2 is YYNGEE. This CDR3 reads CASSGRGRQQETQYF. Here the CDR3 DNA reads TGTGCCAGCAGCGGCCGGGGCCGGCAGCAAGAGACCCAGTACTTC.

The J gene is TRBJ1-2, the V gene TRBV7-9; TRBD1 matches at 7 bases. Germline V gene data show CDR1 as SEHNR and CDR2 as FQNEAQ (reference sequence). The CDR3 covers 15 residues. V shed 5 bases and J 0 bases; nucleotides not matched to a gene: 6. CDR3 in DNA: TGTGCCAGCAGCCACTGGGACAGAGCTAACTATGGCTACACCTTC. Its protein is CASSHWDRANYGYTF.

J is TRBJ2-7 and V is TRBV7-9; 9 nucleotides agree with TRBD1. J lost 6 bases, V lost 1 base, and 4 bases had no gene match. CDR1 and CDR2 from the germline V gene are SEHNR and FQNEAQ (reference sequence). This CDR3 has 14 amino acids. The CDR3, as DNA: TGTGCCAGCAGCTTAGGGGGACAGGGCTCCGAGCAGTACTTC. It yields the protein CASSLGGQGSEQYF.

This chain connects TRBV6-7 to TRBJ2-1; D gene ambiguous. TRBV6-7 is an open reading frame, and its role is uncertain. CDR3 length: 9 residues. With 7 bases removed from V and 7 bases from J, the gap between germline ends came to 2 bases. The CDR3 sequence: CASKNEQFF. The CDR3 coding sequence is TGTGCCAGCAAAAATGAGCAGTTCTTC.

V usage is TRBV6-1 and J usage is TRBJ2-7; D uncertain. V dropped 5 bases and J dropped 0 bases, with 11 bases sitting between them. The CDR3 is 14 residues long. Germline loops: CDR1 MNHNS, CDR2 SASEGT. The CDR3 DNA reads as TGTGCCAGCAGTAGGACGCGTATCTCCTACGAGCAGTACTTC. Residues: CASSRTRISYEQYF.

The CDR3 DNA reads TGTGCCAGCAGTTTAAATTCAGGTGGCTCCTACAATGAGCAGTTCTTC. Its protein is CASSLNSGGSYNEQFF. This rearrangement joins TRBV28 to TRBJ2-1; D is undetermined. Germline V CDR1 and CDR2: MDHEN, SYDVKM. Trimming shortened V by 2 bases and J by 0 bases, and 11 bases separated the two germline ends. The CDR3 covers 16 residues.

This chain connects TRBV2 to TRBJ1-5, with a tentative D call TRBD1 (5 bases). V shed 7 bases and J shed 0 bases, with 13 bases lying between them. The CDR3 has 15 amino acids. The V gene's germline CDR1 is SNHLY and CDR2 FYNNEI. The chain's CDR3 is CASIGASDSNQPQHF. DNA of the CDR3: TGTGCCAGCATAGGGGCCAGCGATAGCAATCAGCCCCAGCATTTT.

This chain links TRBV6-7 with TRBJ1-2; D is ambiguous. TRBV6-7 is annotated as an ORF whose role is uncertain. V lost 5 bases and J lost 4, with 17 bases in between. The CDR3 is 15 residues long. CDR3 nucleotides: TGTGCCAGCAGTCCACAGCCCGTTGAAGGCTATGGCTACACCTTC. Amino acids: CASSPQPVEGYGYTF.